This T cell receptor (beta chain) came from a study of blood T cell repertoires in COVID-19. About the study: Some COVID-19 samples were acute and others convalescent; all came from the United States, Italy and Spain.

TCRdb's table, derived via immunoSEQ multiplex PCR, lists solely in-frame clones and lacks some. Of 300,000 or so clones in the sample, nearly 90% are singletons; the top ten hold under 6%. Donors in Cohort 3 who had recovered were those with two negative PCRs, healthcare professional clearance, or resolution of their symptoms. The germline V and J ends were trimmed by 1 base and 4 bases, with 7 bases remaining between them. CDR3 length equals 13 residues. Germline CDR1 and CDR2: MDHEN and SYDVKM. V usage is TRBV28 and J usage is TRBJ1-2, with no clear D. This clonotype originated in a woman aged 30 to 39 who had recovered from COVID-19. Material for sequencing was PBMCs or T cells enriched from blood (not recorded which). DNA of the CDR3: TGTGCCAGCAGTTTATTGGCAGTCTATGGCTACACCTTC. Protein: CASSLLAVYGYTF.